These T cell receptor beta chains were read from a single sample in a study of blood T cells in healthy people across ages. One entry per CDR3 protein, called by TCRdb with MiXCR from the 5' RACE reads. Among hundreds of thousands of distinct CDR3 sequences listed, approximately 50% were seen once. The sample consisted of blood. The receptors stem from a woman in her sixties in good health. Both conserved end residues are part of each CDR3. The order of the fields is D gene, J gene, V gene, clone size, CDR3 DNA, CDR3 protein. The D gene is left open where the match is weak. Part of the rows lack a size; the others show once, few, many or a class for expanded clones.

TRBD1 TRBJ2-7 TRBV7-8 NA TGTGCCAGCAGCTTAGCTGGACAGGACTACGAGCAGTACTTC CASSLAGQDYEQYF
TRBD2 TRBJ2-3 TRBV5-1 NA TGCGCCAGCAGCCGAGGGACTAGCGGGTGGGATACGCAGTATTTT CASSRGTSGWDTQYF
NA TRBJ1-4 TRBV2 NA TGTGCCAGCAGGGGGGGGTCAACTAATGAAAAACTGTTTTTT CASRGGSTNEKLFF
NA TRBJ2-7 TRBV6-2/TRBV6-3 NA TGTGCCAGCCGGAGACAGCTGGAGAACTACGAGCAGTACTTC CASRRQLENYEQYF
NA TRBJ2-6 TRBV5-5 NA TGTGCCAGCAGCTTATCAGGCCCCTCTGGGGCCAACGTCCTGACTTTC CASSLSGPSGANVLTF
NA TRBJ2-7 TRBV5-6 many TGTGCCAGCAGTAATTACTACGAGCAGTACTTC CASSNYYEQYF
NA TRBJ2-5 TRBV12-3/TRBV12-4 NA TGTGCCAGCAGTTTAAGGACGGCGGGATCAGAGACCCAGTACTTC CASSLRTAGSETQYF
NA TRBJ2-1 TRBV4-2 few TGTGCCAGCAGCCAAGATAAGTGGGACAATGAGCAGTTCTTC CASSQDKWDNEQFF
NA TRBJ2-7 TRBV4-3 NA TGCGCCAGCAGCCAAGATTCGTCCGGGCCGGGGACCTACGAGCAGTACTTC CASSQDSSGPGTYEQYF
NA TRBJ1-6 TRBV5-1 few TGCGCCAGCAGCTTGAGAACACAGGGCCAGGGAAATTCACCCCTCCACTTT CASSLRTQGQGNSPLHF
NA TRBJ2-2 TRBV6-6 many TGTGCCAGCAGTTCCAGCAACACCGGGGAGCTGTTTTTT CASSSSNTGELFF
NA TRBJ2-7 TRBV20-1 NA TGCAGTGCTAGACGTCCCCGGGACTTCTCCTACGAGCAGTACTTC CSARRPRDFSYEQYF
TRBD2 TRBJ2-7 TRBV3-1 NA TGTGCCAGCAGCCGACTAGCGCCGAACTCCTACGAGCAGTACTTC CASSRLAPNSYEQYF